This section outlines one T cell receptor beta chain sequence together with its context. The CDR3 totals 14 residues. In germline, CDR1 is SQVTM, CDR2 ANQGSEA. V shed 7 bases, J shed 4 bases, and the junction held 12 bases outside the gene matches. The data belong to a study of blood T cell repertoires in COVID-19. Study overall: Whether acute or convalescent, the COVID-19 samples came from the United States, Italy and Spain. PBMCs, B-cell-depleted T cells, or T cells provided the cDNA or gDNA that made up the material.

In the original processing: It was from reference gene primer amplification that nucleated cell counts were estimated. TCRdb's copy holds only in-frame clones and misses some; the assay was immunoSEQ multiplex PCR. That table supplies the V and J calls and clone size; D and trimming were determined from the DNA. The table records a few hundred thousand clones, around 86% of them present only once. The sequence was obtained from a woman aged 40 to 50 who had recovered from COVID-19. The chain joins TRBV29-1 to TRBJ2-5, with 7 bases aligning to TRBD1. Material: peripheral blood. CDR3 nucleotides: TGCAGCGCCCGAGGTACAGGGGCGGGAGAGACCCAGTACTTC. It encodes CSARGTGAGETQYF. Full variable domain (outside the CDR3, taken from reference TRBV29-1 and TRBJ2-5): SAVISQKPSRDICQRGTSLTIQCQVDSQVTMMFWYRQQPGQSLTLIATANQGSEATYESGFVIDKFPISRPNLTFSTLTVSNMSPEDSSIYLCSARGTGAGETQYFGPGTRLLVL.